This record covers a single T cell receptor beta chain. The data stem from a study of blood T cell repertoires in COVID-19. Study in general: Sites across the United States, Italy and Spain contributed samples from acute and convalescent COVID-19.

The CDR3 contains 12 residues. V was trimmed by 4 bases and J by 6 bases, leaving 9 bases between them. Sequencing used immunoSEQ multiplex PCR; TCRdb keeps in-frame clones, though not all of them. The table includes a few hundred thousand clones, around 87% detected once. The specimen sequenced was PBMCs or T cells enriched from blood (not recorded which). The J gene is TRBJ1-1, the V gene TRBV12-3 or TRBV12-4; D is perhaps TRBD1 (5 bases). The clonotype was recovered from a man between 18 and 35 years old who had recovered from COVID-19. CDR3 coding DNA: TGTGCCAGCAGTTACACCAGGGCTGAAGCTTTCTTT. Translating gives CASSYTRAEAFF.